Listed below are T cell receptor beta chains from one sample, sequenced in a study of cytomegalovirus exposure and HLA in healthy donors. Using immunoSEQ multiplex PCR, the repertoire was profiled, and TCRdb retains in-frame clones only, with some absent. The sample carries over 150,000 clones, around 77% recorded once. Material for sequencing was PBMCs. Every receptor here comes from a woman between 18 and 30 years old in good health and CMV-seronegative. CDR3s include the opening cysteine and the closing phenylalanine or tryptophan. The D gene is left open where the match is weak. Clone size is not always given. Where it is, it says once, few, many or a class for expanded clones.

CDR3aa: CASKEELAPNTQYF
CDR3nt: TGCGCCAGCAAAGAGGAGTTAGCCCCAAATACGCAGTATTTT
d_gene: .
v_gene: TRBV10-2
j_gene: TRBJ2-3
abundance: .

CDR3aa: CASSETPGQANEKLFF
CDR3nt: TGTGCCAGCAGTGAGACACCGGGACAGGCGAATGAAAAACTGTTTTTT
d_gene: TRBD1
v_gene: TRBV6-1
j_gene: TRBJ1-4
abundance: .

CDR3aa: CASSLPNRAGNTIYF
CDR3nt: TGTGCCAGCAGTCTCCCGAACAGGGCTGGAAACACCATATATTTT
d_gene: .
v_gene: TRBV28
j_gene: TRBJ1-3
abundance: .

CDR3aa: CASSSGDAPNYGYTF
CDR3nt: TGTGCCAGCAGCTCAGGGGACGCCCCTAACTATGGCTACACCTTC
d_gene: .
v_gene: TRBV11-2
j_gene: TRBJ1-2
abundance: .

CDR3aa: CASSPGQEREYRLETQYF
CDR3nt: TGTGCTAGCAGTCCAGGACAGGAGCGGGAGTACCGGTTAGAGACCCAGTACTTC
d_gene: .
v_gene: TRBV7-7
j_gene: TRBJ2-5
abundance: .

CDR3aa: CGKGVPGANVLTF
CDR3nt: TGTGGTAAAGGAGTCCCTGGGGCCAACGTCCTGACTTTC
d_gene: .
v_gene: TRBV28
j_gene: TRBJ2-6
abundance: .

CDR3aa: CASRQSNYGYTF
CDR3nt: TGTGCCAGCAGGCAGTCTAACTATGGCTACACCTTC
d_gene: .
v_gene: TRBV28
j_gene: TRBJ1-2
abundance: .

CDR3aa: CAIRETGAVTGELFF
CDR3nt: TGTGCCATCAGAGAGACAGGGGCGGTCACCGGGGAGCTGTTTTTT
d_gene: TRBD1
v_gene: TRBV10-3
j_gene: TRBJ2-2
abundance: .

CDR3aa: CASSLGRLPLGSNQPQHF
CDR3nt: TGTGCCAGCAGCTTAGGTAGACTACCACTTGGGAGCAATCAGCCCCAGCATTTT
d_gene: .
v_gene: TRBV7-3
j_gene: TRBJ1-5
abundance: .

CDR3aa: CASSPQSGEGSLKTQYF
CDR3nt: TGCGCCAGCAGCCCCCAATCGGGGGAGGGGAGTCTAAAGACCCAGTACTTC
d_gene: TRBD2
v_gene: TRBV5-1
j_gene: TRBJ2-5
abundance: .

CDR3aa: CASSLAGTTYEQYF
CDR3nt: TGCGCCAGCAGCTTGGCCGGGACAACCTACGAGCAGTACTTC
d_gene: .
v_gene: TRBV5-1
j_gene: TRBJ2-7
abundance: .

CDR3aa: CASKSGLAGDEQYF
CDR3nt: TGTGCCAGTAAGTCCGGACTAGCGGGAGACGAGCAGTACTTC
d_gene: TRBD2
v_gene: TRBV6-5
j_gene: TRBJ2-7
abundance: .

CDR3aa: CASSIVGGYQPQHF
CDR3nt: TGTGCCAGTAGTATAGTCGGAGGCTATCAGCCCCAGCATTTT
d_gene: .
v_gene: TRBV19
j_gene: TRBJ1-5
abundance: few

CDR3aa: CATSGGPGEKLFF
CDR3nt: TGCGCCACCTCAGGTGGACCGGGGGAAAAACTGTTTTTT
d_gene: .
v_gene: TRBV5-1
j_gene: TRBJ1-4
abundance: .

CDR3aa: CASSIGTSGSPYEQYF
CDR3nt: TGTGCCAGTAGTATCGGGACTAGCGGGAGTCCCTACGAGCAGTACTTC
d_gene: TRBD2
v_gene: TRBV19
j_gene: TRBJ2-7
abundance: .

CDR3aa: CASSAEGGLGTEAFF
CDR3nt: TGTGCCAGCAGCGCTGAGGGGGGGTTGGGCACTGAAGCTTTCTTT
d_gene: .
v_gene: TRBV9
j_gene: TRBJ1-1
abundance: few

CDR3aa: CASSPGTSNEQYF
CDR3nt: TGTGCCAGCAGCCCGGGGACTTCGAACGAGCAGTACTTC
d_gene: .
v_gene: TRBV11-1
j_gene: TRBJ2-7
abundance: .

CDR3aa: CASRFSGSDTQYF
CDR3nt: TGTGCCAGCAGATTCAGCGGGAGCGATACGCAGTATTTT
d_gene: TRBD2
v_gene: TRBV27
j_gene: TRBJ2-3
abundance: .

CDR3aa: CASSPDQGTLNTEAFF
CDR3nt: TGTGCCAGCTCACCTGATCAGGGGACGTTGAACACTGAAGCTTTCTTT
d_gene: .
v_gene: TRBV18
j_gene: TRBJ1-1
abundance: .

CDR3aa: CASSSNRGLVGNTIYF
CDR3nt: TGTGCCAGCAGCTCAAACAGGGGGCTGGTTGGAAACACCATATATTTT
d_gene: TRBD1
v_gene: TRBV5-4
j_gene: TRBJ1-3
abundance: .

CDR3aa: CATTPQGAGETQYF
CDR3nt: TGCGCCACCACTCCCCAGGGGGCGGGGGAGACCCAGTACTTC
d_gene: TRBD1
v_gene: TRBV5-1
j_gene: TRBJ2-5
abundance: .

CDR3aa: CASSDNGYYTF
CDR3nt: TGTGCCAGCAGTGACAACGGTTACTACACCTTC
d_gene: .
v_gene: TRBV25-1
j_gene: TRBJ1-2
abundance: .

CDR3aa: CAWGLAGSSYEQYF
CDR3nt: TGTGCCTGGGGTCTAGCGGGAAGCTCCTACGAGCAGTACTTC
d_gene: TRBD2
v_gene: TRBV30
j_gene: TRBJ2-7
abundance: .

CDR3aa: CASSLGQYQETQYF
CDR3nt: TGCGCCAGCAGCTTGGGACAATACCAAGAGACCCAGTACTTC
d_gene: .
v_gene: TRBV5-1
j_gene: TRBJ2-5
abundance: .

CDR3aa: CASSLAGGNTGELFF
CDR3nt: TGCGCCAGCAGCTTAGCGGGGGGCAACACCGGGGAGCTGTTTTTT
d_gene: TRBD2
v_gene: TRBV5-1
j_gene: TRBJ2-2
abundance: .

CDR3aa: CASTSGLTYEQYF
CDR3nt: TGTGCCAGCACCTCGGGACTTACCTACGAGCAGTACTTC
d_gene: .
v_gene: TRBV27
j_gene: TRBJ2-7
abundance: .

CDR3aa: CASSSLAAIRYEQYF
CDR3nt: TGTGCCAGCAGCTCTTTAGCGGCCATCCGCTACGAGCAGTACTTC
d_gene: .
v_gene: TRBV11-2
j_gene: TRBJ2-7
abundance: .

CDR3aa: CASSSPRGTTNEKLFF
CDR3nt: TGTGCCAGCAGTTCCCCGCGGGGTACAACTAATGAAAAACTGTTTTTT
d_gene: .
v_gene: TRBV28
j_gene: TRBJ1-4
abundance: .

CDR3aa: CASSPRTGGSHEKLFF
CDR3nt: TGTGCCAGCAGCCCCCGGACAGGGGGATCACATGAAAAACTGTTTTTT
d_gene: TRBD1
v_gene: TRBV7-9
j_gene: TRBJ1-4
abundance: .

CDR3aa: CASQFVSGNQPQHF
CDR3nt: TGTGCCAGCCAGTTCGTTTCTGGCAATCAGCCCCAGCATTTT
d_gene: .
v_gene: TRBV27
j_gene: TRBJ1-5
abundance: .

CDR3aa: CASSTSSGANTGELFF
CDR3nt: TGTGCCAGCAGTACTTCCAGCGGGGCGAACACCGGGGAGCTGTTTTTT
d_gene: TRBD2
v_gene: TRBV28
j_gene: TRBJ2-2
abundance: .

CDR3aa: CASSQRQEKLFF
CDR3nt: TGTGCCAGCAGCCAGAGACAGGAAAAACTGTTTTTT
d_gene: .
v_gene: TRBV28
j_gene: TRBJ1-4
abundance: .

CDR3aa: CASSLELGGGYGYTF
CDR3nt: TGCGCCAGCAGCTTGGAGTTAGGGGGCGGCTATGGCTACACCTTC
d_gene: TRBD1
v_gene: TRBV5-1
j_gene: TRBJ1-2
abundance: .

CDR3aa: CASRLQGYSNQPQHF
CDR3nt: TGTGCCAGCAGACTACAGGGTTATAGCAATCAGCCCCAGCATTTT
d_gene: .
v_gene: TRBV6-5
j_gene: TRBJ1-5
abundance: .

CDR3aa: CASSLEAGRTSYEQYF
CDR3nt: TGTGCCAGCAGCTTAGAAGCCGGGAGAACTTCTTACGAGCAGTACTTC
d_gene: .
v_gene: TRBV7-2
j_gene: TRBJ2-7
abundance: .

CDR3aa: CASSPRRQGNANTIYF
CDR3nt: TGTGCCAGCAGCCCACGACGGCAGGGTAACGCCAACACCATATATTTT
d_gene: .
v_gene: TRBV7-9
j_gene: TRBJ1-3
abundance: .

CDR3aa: CASSPSGNTIYF
CDR3nt: TGTGCCAGCAGCCCGTCTGGAAACACCATATATTTT
d_gene: .
v_gene: TRBV7-9
j_gene: TRBJ1-3
abundance: .

CDR3aa: CATSRANGEAFF
CDR3nt: TGTGCCACCAGCAGAGCAAACGGTGAAGCTTTCTTT
d_gene: .
v_gene: TRBV15
j_gene: TRBJ1-1
abundance: .

CDR3aa: CASSTFRLAGEGTDTQYF
CDR3nt: TGTGCCAGCAGTACTTTCCGACTAGCGGGAGAGGGCACAGATACGCAGTATTTT
d_gene: TRBD2
v_gene: TRBV28
j_gene: TRBJ2-3
abundance: .

CDR3aa: CAISENSDSNTEAFF
CDR3nt: TGTGCCATCAGTGAGAATTCGGACAGTAACACTGAAGCTTTCTTT
d_gene: .
v_gene: TRBV10-3
j_gene: TRBJ1-1
abundance: .

CDR3aa: CASTAGQVNTEAFF
CDR3nt: TGTGCCAGCACCGCGGGACAGGTGAACACTGAAGCTTTCTTT
d_gene: TRBD1
v_gene: TRBV6-5
j_gene: TRBJ1-1
abundance: .

CDR3aa: CASSGDRGATEAFF
CDR3nt: TGTGCCAGCAGCGGAGACAGGGGTGCCACTGAAGCTTTCTTT
d_gene: TRBD1
v_gene: TRBV28
j_gene: TRBJ1-1
abundance: .

CDR3aa: CASRTQGAFDNEKLFF
CDR3nt: TGTGCCAGCAGGACTCAGGGGGCTTTCGATAATGAAAAACTGTTTTTT
d_gene: TRBD1
v_gene: TRBV28
j_gene: TRBJ1-4
abundance: few

CDR3aa: CSAQPDSGANVLTF
CDR3nt: TGCAGCGCACAGCCAGATTCTGGGGCCAACGTCCTGACTTTC
d_gene: .
v_gene: TRBV29-1
j_gene: TRBJ2-6
abundance: .

CDR3aa: CASSQVGEETQYF
CDR3nt: TGCGCCAGCAGCCAAGTCGGAGAAGAGACCCAGTACTTC
d_gene: .
v_gene: TRBV4-1
j_gene: TRBJ2-5
abundance: .

CDR3aa: CASSRIAGNTDTQYF
CDR3nt: TGTGCCAGCAGTCGGATAGCGGGGAACACAGATACGCAGTATTTT
d_gene: TRBD2
v_gene: TRBV14
j_gene: TRBJ2-3
abundance: once

CDR3aa: CASSSGQGATQPQHF
CDR3nt: TGTGCCAGCAGTTCGGGACAGGGGGCTACTCAGCCCCAGCATTTT
d_gene: TRBD1
v_gene: TRBV2
j_gene: TRBJ1-5
abundance: .

CDR3aa: CASSPVGSTDTQYF
CDR3nt: TGTGCCAGTAGTCCGGTGGGCAGCACAGATACGCAGTATTTT
d_gene: .
v_gene: TRBV19
j_gene: TRBJ2-3
abundance: .

CDR3aa: CASSLRAGRKNEQFF
CDR3nt: TGTGCCAGCAGCTTAAGAGCGGGAAGGAAAAATGAGCAGTTCTTC
d_gene: TRBD2
v_gene: TRBV7-2
j_gene: TRBJ2-1
abundance: .

CDR3aa: CAWIGLAGDEQFF
CDR3nt: TGTGCCTGGATCGGACTAGCTGGGGATGAGCAGTTCTTC
d_gene: TRBD2
v_gene: TRBV30
j_gene: TRBJ2-1
abundance: .

CDR3aa: CAISEAGRYYEQYF
CDR3nt: TGTGCCATCAGTGAGGCGGGACGGTACTACGAGCAGTACTTC
d_gene: .
v_gene: TRBV10-3
j_gene: TRBJ2-7
abundance: .

CDR3aa: CAWGRGTNTEAFF
CDR3nt: TGTGCCTGGGGCAGGGGAACGAACACTGAAGCTTTCTTT
d_gene: .
v_gene: TRBV30
j_gene: TRBJ1-1
abundance: .

CDR3aa: CASSMTGRDGNQPQHF
CDR3nt: TGTGCCAGTAGTATGACAGGGCGGGACGGCAATCAGCCCCAGCATTTT
d_gene: TRBD1
v_gene: TRBV19
j_gene: TRBJ1-5
abundance: few

CDR3aa: CASSLGTEDSSPLHF
CDR3nt: TGTGCCAGCAGCTTAGGGACAGAGGATAGTTCACCCCTCCACTTT
d_gene: .
v_gene: TRBV7-6
j_gene: TRBJ1-6
abundance: .

CDR3aa: CASSTAGAFNYGYTF
CDR3nt: TGTGCCAGCAGCACAGCAGGGGCTTTTAACTATGGCTACACCTTC
d_gene: .
v_gene: TRBV5-4
j_gene: TRBJ1-2
abundance: .

CDR3aa: CASGAESTDTQYF
CDR3nt: TGCGCCAGCGGGGCAGAGAGCACAGATACGCAGTATTTT
d_gene: .
v_gene: TRBV5-1
j_gene: TRBJ2-3
abundance: few

CDR3aa: CASRGVNTEAFF
CDR3nt: TGTGCCAGCAGAGGGGTGAACACTGAAGCTTTCTTT
d_gene: .
v_gene: TRBV6-1
j_gene: TRBJ1-1
abundance: once

CDR3aa: CASSLVSVNYGYTF
CDR3nt: TGTGCCAGCAGCTTGGTGTCAGTTAACTATGGCTACACCTTC
d_gene: .
v_gene: TRBV5-4
j_gene: TRBJ1-2
abundance: few

CDR3aa: CSVEISNTEAFF
CDR3nt: TGCAGCGTCGAGATATCAAACACTGAAGCTTTCTTT
d_gene: .
v_gene: TRBV29-1
j_gene: TRBJ1-1
abundance: .